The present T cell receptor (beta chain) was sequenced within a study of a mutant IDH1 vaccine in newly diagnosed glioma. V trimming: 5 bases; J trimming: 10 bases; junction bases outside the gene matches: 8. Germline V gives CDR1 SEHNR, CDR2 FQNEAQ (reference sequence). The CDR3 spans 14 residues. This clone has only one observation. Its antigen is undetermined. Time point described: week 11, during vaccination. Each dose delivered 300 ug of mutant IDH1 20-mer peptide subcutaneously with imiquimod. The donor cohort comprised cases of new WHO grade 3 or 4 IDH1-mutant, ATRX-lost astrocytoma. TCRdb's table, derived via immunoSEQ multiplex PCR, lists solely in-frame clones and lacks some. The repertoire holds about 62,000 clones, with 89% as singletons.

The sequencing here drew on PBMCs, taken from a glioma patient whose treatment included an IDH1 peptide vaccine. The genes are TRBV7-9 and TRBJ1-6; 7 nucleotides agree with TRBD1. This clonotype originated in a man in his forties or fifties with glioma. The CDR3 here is CASSDRQGHSPLHF. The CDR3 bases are TGTGCCAGCAGCGACCGACAGGGACACTCACCCCTCCACTTT.